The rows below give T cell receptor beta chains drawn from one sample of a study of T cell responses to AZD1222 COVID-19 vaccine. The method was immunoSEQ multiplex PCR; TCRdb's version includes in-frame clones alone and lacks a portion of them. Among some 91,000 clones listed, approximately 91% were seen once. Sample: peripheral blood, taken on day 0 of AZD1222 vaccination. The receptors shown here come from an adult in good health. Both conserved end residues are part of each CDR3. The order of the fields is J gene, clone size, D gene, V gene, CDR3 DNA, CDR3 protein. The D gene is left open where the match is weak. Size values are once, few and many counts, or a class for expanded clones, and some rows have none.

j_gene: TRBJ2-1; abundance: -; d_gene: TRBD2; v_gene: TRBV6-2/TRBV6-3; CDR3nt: TGTGCCAGCAGCCTAGCGGGGCCCTTGTACAATGAGCAGTTCTTC; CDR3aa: CASSLAGPLYNEQFF
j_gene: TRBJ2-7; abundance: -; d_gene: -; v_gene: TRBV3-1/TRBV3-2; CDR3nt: TGTGCCAGCAGCCAAGGCCCCGGGTCGTACGAGCAGTACTTC; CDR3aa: CASSQGPGSYEQYF
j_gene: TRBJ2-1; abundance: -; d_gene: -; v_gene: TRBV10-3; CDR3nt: TGTGCCATCAGTGGTTTGTGGGGTAGCATCATCGAGCAGTTCTTC; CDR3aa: CAISGLWGSIIEQFF
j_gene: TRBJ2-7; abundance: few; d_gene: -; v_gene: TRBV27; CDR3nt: TGTGCCAGCAGCGACAGATTGGGATACGAGCAGTACTTC; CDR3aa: CASSDRLGYEQYF
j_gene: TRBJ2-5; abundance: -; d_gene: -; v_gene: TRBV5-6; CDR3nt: TGTGCCAGCAGCTTGGGTATTCCGGAGACCCAGTACTTC; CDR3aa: CASSLGIPETQYF
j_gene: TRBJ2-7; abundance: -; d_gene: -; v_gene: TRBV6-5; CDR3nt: TGTGCCAGCAGTTTTTCGTTGGGGACTTACGAGCAGTACTTC; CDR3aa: CASSFSLGTYEQYF
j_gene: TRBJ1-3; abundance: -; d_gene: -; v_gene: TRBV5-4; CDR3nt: TGTGCCAGCAGCTTGGGGTTTGACTCTGGAAACACCATATATTTT; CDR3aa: CASSLGFDSGNTIYF
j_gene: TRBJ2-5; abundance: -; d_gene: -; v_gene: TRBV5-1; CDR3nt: TGCGCCAGCAGCATCACGTCGGGACGTGAGACCCAGTACTTC; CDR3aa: CASSITSGRETQYF
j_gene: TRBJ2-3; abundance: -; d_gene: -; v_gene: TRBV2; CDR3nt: TGTGCCAGCAGCCGATTTTTAGAACAGGGCGCTCGAGATACGCAGTATTTT; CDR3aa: CASSRFLEQGARDTQYF
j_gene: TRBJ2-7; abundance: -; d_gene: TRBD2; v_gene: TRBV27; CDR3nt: TGTGCCAGCAGCCCCGGGACTAGTGTAAACGAGCAGTACTTC; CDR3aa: CASSPGTSVNEQYF
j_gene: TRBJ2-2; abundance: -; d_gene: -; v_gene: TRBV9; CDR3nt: TGTGCCAGCAGCGTAGACGTAGGGTTAACCGGGGAGCTGTTTTTT; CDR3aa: CASSVDVGLTGELFF
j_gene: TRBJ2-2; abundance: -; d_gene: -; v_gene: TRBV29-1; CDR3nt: TGCAGCGTTGAGAGGCGGGGTGACACCGGGGAGCTGTTTTTT; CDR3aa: CSVERRGDTGELFF